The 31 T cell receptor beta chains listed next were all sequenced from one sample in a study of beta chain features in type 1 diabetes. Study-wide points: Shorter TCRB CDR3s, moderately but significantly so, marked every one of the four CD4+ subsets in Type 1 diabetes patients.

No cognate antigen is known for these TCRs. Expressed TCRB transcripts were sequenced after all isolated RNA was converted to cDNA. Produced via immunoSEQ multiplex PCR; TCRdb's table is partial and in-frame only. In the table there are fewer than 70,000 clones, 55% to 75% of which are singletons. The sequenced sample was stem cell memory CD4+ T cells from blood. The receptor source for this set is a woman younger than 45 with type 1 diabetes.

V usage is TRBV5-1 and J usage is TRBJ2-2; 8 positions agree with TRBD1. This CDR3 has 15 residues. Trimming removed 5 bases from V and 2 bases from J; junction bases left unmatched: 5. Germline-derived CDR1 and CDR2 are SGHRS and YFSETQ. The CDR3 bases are TGCGCCAGCAGAGGAGGACAGGGAAACACCGGGGAGCTGTTTTTT. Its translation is CASRGGQGNTGELFF. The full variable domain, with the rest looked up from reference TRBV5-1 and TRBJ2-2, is KAGVTQTPRYLIKTRGQQVTLSCSPISGHRSVSWYQQTPGQGLQFLFEYFSETQRNKGNFPGRFSGRQFSNSRSEMNVSTLELGDSALYLCASRGGQGNTGELFFGEGSRLTVL.

This CDR3 reads CASSLRGNTGTSGSRGNEQYF. The DNA for the CDR3 is TGCGCCAGCAGCCTCAGGGGAAACACCGGGACTAGCGGGAGCCGAGGAAACGAGCAGTACTTC. The chain carries TRBV5-1 and TRBJ2-7; 14 bases fit TRBD2. The trim removed 4 bases at V and 5 bases at J, leaving 23 bases unmatched. The CDR3 runs to 21 residues. Germline V gene data show CDR1 as SGHRS and CDR2 as YFSETQ.

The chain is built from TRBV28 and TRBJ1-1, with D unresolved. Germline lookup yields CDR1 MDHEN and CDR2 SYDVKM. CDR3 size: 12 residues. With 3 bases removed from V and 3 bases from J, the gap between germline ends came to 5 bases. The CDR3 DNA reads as TGTGCCAGCAGTTTGGCAGACACTGAAGCTTTCTTT. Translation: CASSLADTEAFF.

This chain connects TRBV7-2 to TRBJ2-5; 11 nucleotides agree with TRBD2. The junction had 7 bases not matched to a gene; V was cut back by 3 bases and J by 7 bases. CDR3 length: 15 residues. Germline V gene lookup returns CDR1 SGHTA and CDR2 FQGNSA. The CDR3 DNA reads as TGTGCCAGCAGCTTCTATAGCGGGAGGGGGGGGACCCAGTACTTC. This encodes CASSFYSGRGGTQYF.

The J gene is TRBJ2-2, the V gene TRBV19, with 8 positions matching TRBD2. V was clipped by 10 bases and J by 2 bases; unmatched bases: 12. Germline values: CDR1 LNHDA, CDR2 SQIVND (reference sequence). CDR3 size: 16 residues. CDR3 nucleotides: TGTGCCACCCTTCAGAGCATAGCGGGAAACACCGGGGAGCTGTTTTTT. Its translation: CATLQSIAGNTGELFF. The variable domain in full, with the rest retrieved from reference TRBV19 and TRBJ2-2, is DGGITQSPKYLFRKEGQNVTLSCEQNLNHDAMYWYRQDPGQGLRLIYYSQIVNDFQKGDIAEGYSVSREKKESFPLTVTSAQKNPTAFYLCATLQSIAGNTGELFFGEGSRLTVL.

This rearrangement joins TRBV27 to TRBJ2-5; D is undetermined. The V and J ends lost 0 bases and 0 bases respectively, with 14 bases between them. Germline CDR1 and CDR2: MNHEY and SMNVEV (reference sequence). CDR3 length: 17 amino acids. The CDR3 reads CASSLSILNPYQETQYF. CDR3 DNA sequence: TGTGCCAGCAGTTTATCCATACTGAACCCGTACCAAGAGACCCAGTACTTC.

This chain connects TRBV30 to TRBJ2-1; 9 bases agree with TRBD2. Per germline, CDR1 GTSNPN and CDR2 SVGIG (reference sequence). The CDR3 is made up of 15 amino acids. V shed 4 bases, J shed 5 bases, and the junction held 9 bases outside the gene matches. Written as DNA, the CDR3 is TGTGCCTGGAAGGAAACTAGCGGGTCGCACAATGAGCAGTTCTTC. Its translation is CAWKETSGSHNEQFF.

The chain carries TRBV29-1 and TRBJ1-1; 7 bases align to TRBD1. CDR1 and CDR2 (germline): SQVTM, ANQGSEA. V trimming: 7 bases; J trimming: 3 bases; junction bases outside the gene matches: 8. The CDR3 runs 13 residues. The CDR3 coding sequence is TGCAGCGCCAGACAGGGTGGTTACACTGAAGCTTTCTTT. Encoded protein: CSARQGGYTEAFF.

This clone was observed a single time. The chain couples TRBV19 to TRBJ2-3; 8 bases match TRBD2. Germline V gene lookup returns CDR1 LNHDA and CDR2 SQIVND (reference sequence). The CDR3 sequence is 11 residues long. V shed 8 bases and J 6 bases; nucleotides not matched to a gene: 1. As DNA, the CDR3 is TGTGCCAGTTCTAGCGGGGATACGCAGTATTTT. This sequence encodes CASSSGDTQYF.

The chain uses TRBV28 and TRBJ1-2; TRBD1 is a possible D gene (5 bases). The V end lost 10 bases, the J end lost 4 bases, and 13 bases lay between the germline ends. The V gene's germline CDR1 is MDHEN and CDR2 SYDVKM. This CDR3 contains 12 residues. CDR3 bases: TGTGCCACCTCGAGGGGAGGCTATGGCTACACCTTC. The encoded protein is CATSRGGYGYTF.

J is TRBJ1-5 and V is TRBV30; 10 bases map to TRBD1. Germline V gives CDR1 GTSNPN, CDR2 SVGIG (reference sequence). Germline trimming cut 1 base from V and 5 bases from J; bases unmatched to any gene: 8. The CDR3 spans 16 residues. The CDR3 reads CAWSDPGQGIHQPQHF. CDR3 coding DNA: TGTGCCTGGAGTGACCCGGGACAGGGGATTCATCAGCCCCAGCATTTT. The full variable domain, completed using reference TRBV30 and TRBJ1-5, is SQTIHQWPATLVQPVGSPLSLECTVEGTSNPNLYWYRQAAGRGLQLLFYSVGIGQISSEVPQNLSASRPQDRQFILSSKKLLLSDSGFYLCAWSDPGQGIHQPQHFGDGTRLSIL.

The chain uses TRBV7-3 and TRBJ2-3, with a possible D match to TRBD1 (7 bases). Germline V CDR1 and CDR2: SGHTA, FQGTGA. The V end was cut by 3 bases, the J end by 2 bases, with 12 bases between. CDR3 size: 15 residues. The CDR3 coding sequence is TGTGCCAGCAGCTTCCAGGGGGGTGACACAGATACGCAGTATTTT. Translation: CASSFQGGDTDTQYF. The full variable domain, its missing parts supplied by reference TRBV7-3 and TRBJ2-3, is GAGVSQTPSNKVTEKGKYVELRCDPISGHTALYWYRQSLGQGPEFLIYFQGTGAADDSGLPNDRFFAVRPEGSVSTLKIQRTERGDSAVYLCASSFQGGDTDTQYFGPGTRLTVL.

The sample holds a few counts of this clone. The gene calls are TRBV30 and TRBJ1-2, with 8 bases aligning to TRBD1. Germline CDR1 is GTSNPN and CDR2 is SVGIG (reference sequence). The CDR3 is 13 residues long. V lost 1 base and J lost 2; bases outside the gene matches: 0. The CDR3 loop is CAWSDRGNYGYTF. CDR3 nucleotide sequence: TGTGCCTGGAGTGACAGGGGGAACTATGGCTACACCTTC.

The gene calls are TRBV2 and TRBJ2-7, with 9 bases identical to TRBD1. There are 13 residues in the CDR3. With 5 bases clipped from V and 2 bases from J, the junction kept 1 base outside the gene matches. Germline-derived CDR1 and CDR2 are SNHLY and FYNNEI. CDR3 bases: TGTGCCAGCAGTTGGGACAGGGCCTACGAGCAGTACTTC. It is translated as CASSWDRAYEQYF.

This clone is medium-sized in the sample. CDR3 in DNA: TGTGCCAGCTCACCCCAAAGACAGGGAGGATACAATGAGCAGTTCTTC. As protein: CASSPQRQGGYNEQFF. The chain employs TRBV18 and TRBJ2-1, with D perhaps matching TRBD1 (7 bases). V was trimmed by 3 bases and J by 4 bases, leaving 16 bases between them. CDR3 length equals 16 residues. CDR1 is KGHSH, CDR2 LQKENI, per germline.

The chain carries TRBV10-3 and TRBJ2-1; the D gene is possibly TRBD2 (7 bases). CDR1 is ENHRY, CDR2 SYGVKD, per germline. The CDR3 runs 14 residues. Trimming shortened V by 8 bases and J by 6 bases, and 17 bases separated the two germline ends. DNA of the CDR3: TGTGCCATCCAAGGGGGGGTCTCAAGCAATGAGCAGTTCTTC. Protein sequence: CAIQGGVSSNEQFF.

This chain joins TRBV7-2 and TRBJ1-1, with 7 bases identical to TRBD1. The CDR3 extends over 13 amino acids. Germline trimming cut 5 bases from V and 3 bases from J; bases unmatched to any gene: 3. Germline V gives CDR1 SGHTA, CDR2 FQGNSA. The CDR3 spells CASSADRDTEAFF. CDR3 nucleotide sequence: TGTGCCAGCAGCGCCGACAGGGACACTGAAGCTTTCTTT. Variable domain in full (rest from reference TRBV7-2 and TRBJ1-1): GAGVSQSPSNKVTEKGKDVELRCDPISGHTALYWYRQSLGQGLEFLIYFQGNSAPDKSGLPSDRFSAERTGGSVSTLTIQRTQQEDSAVYLCASSADRDTEAFFGQGTRLTVV.

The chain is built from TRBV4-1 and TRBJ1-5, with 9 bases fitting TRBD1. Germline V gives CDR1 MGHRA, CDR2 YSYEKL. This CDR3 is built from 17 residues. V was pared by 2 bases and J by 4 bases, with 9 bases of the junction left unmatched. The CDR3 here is CASSQPTLGQGNQPQHF. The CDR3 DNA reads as TGCGCCAGCAGCCAACCGACCCTCGGACAGGGGAATCAGCCCCAGCATTTT.

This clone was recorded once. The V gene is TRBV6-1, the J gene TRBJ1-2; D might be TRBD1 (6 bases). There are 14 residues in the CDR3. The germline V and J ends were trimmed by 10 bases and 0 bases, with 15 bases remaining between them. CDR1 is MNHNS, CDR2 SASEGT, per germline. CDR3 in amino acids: CATKMDRTNYGYTF. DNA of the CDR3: TGTGCCACCAAGATGGACAGAACTAACTATGGCTACACCTTC.

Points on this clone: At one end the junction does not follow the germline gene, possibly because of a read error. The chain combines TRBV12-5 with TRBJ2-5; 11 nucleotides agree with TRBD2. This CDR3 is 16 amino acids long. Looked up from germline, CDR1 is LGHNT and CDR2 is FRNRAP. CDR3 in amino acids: CSSGFSTSGERETQYF. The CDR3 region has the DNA TGTTCTAGTGGTTTTTCGACTAGCGGGGAAAGAGAGACCCAGTACTTC.

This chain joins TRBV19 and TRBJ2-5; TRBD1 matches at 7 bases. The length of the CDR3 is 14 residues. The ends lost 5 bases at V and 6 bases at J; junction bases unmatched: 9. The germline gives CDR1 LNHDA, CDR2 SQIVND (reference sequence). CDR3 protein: CASSHDRAVQTQYF. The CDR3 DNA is TGTGCCAGTAGTCACGACAGGGCGGTGCAGACCCAGTACTTC.

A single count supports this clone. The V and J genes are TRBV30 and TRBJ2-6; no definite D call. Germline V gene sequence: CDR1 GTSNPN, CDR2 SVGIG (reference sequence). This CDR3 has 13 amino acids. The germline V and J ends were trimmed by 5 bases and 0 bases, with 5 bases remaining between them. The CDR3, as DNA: TGTGCCTGGGAGGCCTCTGGGGCCAACGTCCTGACTTTC. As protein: CAWEASGANVLTF.

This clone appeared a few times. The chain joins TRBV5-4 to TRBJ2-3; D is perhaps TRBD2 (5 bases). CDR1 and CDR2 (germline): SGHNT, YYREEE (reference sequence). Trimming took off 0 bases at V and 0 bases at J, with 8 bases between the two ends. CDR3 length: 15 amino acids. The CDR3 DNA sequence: TGTGCCAGCAGCTTGGTGACGGGGAGCACAGATACGCAGTATTTT. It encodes CASSLVTGSTDTQYF.

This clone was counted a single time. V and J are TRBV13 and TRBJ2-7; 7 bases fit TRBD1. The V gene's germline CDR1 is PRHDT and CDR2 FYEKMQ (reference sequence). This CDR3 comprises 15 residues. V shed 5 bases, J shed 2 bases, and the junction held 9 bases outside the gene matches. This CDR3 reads CASSRGQTLTYEQYF. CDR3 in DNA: TGTGCCAGCAGCCGGGGACAGACATTGACCTACGAGCAGTACTTC.

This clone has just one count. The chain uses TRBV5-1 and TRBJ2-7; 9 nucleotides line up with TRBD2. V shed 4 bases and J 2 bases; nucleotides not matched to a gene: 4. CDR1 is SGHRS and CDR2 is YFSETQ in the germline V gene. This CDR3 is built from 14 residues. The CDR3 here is CASSPTSGTYEQYF. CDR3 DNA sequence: TGCGCCAGCAGCCCGACTAGCGGAACCTACGAGCAGTACTTC.

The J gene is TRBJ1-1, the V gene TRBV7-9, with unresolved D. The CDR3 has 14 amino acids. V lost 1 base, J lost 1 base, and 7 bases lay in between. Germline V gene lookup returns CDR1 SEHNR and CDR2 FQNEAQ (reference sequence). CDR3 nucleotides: TGTGCCAGCAGCTTAGGGGAGGCGAACACTGAAGCTTTCTTT. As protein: CASSLGEANTEAFF.

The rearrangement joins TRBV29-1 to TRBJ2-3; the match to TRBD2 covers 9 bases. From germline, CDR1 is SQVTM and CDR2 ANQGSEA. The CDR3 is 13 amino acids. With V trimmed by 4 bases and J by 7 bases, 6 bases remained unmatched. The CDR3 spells CSVGIAGENTQYF. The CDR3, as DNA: TGCAGCGTTGGGATAGCGGGAGAGAATACGCAGTATTTT.

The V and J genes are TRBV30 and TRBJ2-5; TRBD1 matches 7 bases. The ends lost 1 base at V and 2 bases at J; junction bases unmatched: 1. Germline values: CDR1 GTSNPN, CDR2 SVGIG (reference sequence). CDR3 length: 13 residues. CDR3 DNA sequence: TGTGCCTGGAGTGGGGGACAGCAAGAGACCCAGTACTTC. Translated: CAWSGGQQETQYF.

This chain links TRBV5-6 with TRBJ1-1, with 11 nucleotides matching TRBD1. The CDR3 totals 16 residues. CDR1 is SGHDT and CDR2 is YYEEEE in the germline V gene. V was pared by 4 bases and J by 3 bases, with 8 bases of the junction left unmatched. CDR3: CASSMDRGHMDTEAFF. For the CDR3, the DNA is TGTGCCAGCAGCATGGACAGGGGGCATATGGACACTGAAGCTTTCTTT.

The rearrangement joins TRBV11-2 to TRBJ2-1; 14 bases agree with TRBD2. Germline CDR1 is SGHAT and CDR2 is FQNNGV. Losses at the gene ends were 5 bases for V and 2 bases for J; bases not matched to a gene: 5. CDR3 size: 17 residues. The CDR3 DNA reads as TGTGCCAGCAGCCCGGGACTAGCGGGAGTCCCCTACAATGAGCAGTTCTTC. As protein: CASSPGLAGVPYNEQFF.

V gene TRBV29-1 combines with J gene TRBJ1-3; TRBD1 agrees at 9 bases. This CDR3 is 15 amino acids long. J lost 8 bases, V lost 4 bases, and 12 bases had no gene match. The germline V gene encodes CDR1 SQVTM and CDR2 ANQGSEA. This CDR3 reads CSVGPNTGGTDTIYF. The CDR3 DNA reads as TGCAGCGTTGGGCCAAATACAGGGGGCACGGACACCATATATTTT.